Listed below are T cell receptor beta chains from one sample, sequenced in a study of regulatory T cells in long-lasting Graves disease. Using its own MiXCR run on the multiplex PCR reads, TCRdb lists one record per CDR3 protein. The table lists around 250,000 distinct CDR3 sequences, approximately 20% of them singletons. The sample was also reused in another study, on T cells in Graves' hyperthyroidism and ophthalmopathy.

Sequenced material: peripheral blood mononuclear cells (PBMCs), taken at new diagnosis, from a patient treated with antithyroid drugs. The receptors stem from a woman aged 25 to 39 with Graves disease. Each CDR3 is given with its conserved first and last residue.

CDR3aa	v_gene
CASSFVRDYTF	TRBV5-6
CASSYSVQRNQPQHF	TRBV6-2/TRBV6-3
CASSDKAWADPGAQYF	TRBV9
CASSKDRGLYHGYTF	TRBV12-3/TRBV12-4
CASCRNSYNEQFF	TRBV12-3/TRBV12-4
CASSLDTDEQYF	TRBV12-3/TRBV12-4
CSARRSGGAQETQYF	TRBV20-1
CASSPGLTMNTEAFF	TRBV19
CASSLGDSVYTF	TRBV7-8
CASSPVGLAGVGQFF	TRBV11-1
CASTRDSASTDTQYF	TRBV19
CASSLAVGELFF	TRBV7-9
CASSQGLAAFF	TRBV4-1
CASSTPGTGASNEQFF	TRBV19
CASSPPGQRFFETQYF	TRBV5-1
CASRTWTGPRNSPLHF	TRBV19
CASRRDRGLNEQFF	TRBV7-2
CASSLFSSGGPYTGELFF	TRBV11-2
CASSLGSARETQYF	TRBV7-8
CASSSQGRDEQYF	TRBV7-2
CASSLTGDRANYGYTF	TRBV7-9
CASSGGQACSNQPQHF	TRBV6-4
CASSSNAQETQYF	TRBV18
CASSYSSLGQHYGYTF	TRBV6-2/TRBV6-3
CASSAQGATEAFF	TRBV9
CASSRTLGNEKLFF	TRBV27
CSAREGQGNGYTF	TRBV20-1
CASSYRGGGQDTDTQYF	TRBV6-2/TRBV6-3
CSVSGQGIGTF	TRBV29-1
CASSDPGLGHEQYF	TRBV12-3/TRBV12-4
CASSLPSPYEQHF	TRBV28
CASRPGQGGRETQYF	TRBV13
CASCTRGQAKNIQYF	TRBV2
CASSLVGLNYGYTF	TRBV7-2
CASSLRSQGHYGYTF	TRBV28
CASSLEGGGPYEQYF	TRBV7-8
CSVANSGNTIYF	TRBV20-1
CASSSPTGESLATYGYTF	TRBV11-2
CASSFKGVNYGYTF	TRBV5-1
CSAKPPGQGFYEQYF	TRBV20-1
CASSPQQNEQFF	TRBV18
CASSIVGQGGETQYF	TRBV19
CASSLVRGQLSYNEQFF	TRBV7-6
CASSIGTGGTEAFF	TRBV19
CASSYSLLDYGYTF	TRBV6-2/TRBV6-3
CATSSLPPGQRSEQFF	TRBV15
CASSLARNEQFF	TRBV7-8
CASSLPAGTTDTQYF	TRBV5-1
CASSLVLPSNQPQHF	TRBV2
CASSLEGVGSSYNSPLHF	TRBV7-8
CASSSRPGPGAFF	TRBV6-5
CASSGDHYEQYF	TRBV2
CASSQAGPRTGELFF	TRBV3-1